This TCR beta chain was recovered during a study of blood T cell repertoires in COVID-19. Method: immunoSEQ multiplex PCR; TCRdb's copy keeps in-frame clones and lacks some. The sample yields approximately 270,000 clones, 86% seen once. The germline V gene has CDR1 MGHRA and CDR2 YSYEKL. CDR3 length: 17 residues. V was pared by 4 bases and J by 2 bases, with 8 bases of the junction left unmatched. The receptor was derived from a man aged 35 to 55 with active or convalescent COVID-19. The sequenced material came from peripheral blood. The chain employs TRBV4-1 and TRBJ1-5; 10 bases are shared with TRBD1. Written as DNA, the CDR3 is TGCGCCAGCAGCCCCGGACAGGGGGGTGGGGGCAATCAGCCCCAGCATTTT. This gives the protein CASSPGQGGGGNQPQHF.